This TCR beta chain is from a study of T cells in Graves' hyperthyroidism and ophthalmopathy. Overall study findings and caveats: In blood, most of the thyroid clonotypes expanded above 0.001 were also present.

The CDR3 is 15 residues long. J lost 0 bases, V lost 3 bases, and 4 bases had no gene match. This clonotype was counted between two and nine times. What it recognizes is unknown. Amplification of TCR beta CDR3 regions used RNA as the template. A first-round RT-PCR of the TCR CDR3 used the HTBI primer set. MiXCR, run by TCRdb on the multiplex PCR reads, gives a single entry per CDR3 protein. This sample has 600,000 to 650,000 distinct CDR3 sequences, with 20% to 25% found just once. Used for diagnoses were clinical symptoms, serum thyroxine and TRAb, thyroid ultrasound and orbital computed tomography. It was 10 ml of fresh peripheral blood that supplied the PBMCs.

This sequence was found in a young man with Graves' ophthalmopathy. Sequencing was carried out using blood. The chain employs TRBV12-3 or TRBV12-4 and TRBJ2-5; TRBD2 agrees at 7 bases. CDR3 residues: CASSFGLADQETQYF. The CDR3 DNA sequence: TGTGCCAGCAGTTTCGGGCTAGCGGACCAAGAGACCCAGTACTTC.